This T cell receptor (beta chain) stems from a study of blood T cell repertoires in COVID-19. In the study's own analysis: Reference gene primer amplification gave estimated nucleated cell counts. Measured with immunoSEQ multiplex PCR; TCRdb has only the in-frame clones, and not every one. That table supplies the V and J calls and clone size; D and trimming were determined from the DNA. Among hundreds of thousands of clones listed, 85% were seen once. CDR1 and CDR2 (germline): SEHNR, FQNEAQ (reference sequence). V was shortened by 1 base and J by 3 bases, with 16 bases between the two germline ends. The CDR3 loop spans 16 amino acids. The study recruited people aged roughly 18 to 100 years across 20 to 30 US areas.

Material for sequencing was PBMCs or T cells enriched from blood (not recorded which). The chain carries TRBV7-9 and TRBJ2-7, with a weak D call TRBD2 (5 bases). This TCR was recovered from a woman aged 25 to 39 who had been exposed to COVID-19. CDR3 sequence: CASSLGSGVYHYEQYF. The CDR3 nucleotides are TGTGCCAGCAGCTTAGGTTCCGGGGTCTATCACTACGAGCAGTACTTC. The full variable domain, its missing parts supplied by reference TRBV7-9 and TRBJ2-7, is DTGVSQNPRHKITKRGQNVTFRCDPISEHNRLYWYRQTLGQGPEFLTYFQNEAQLEKSRLLSDRFSAERPKGSFSTLEIQRTEQGDSAMYLCASSLGSGVYHYEQYFGPGTRLTVT.